Included here is one TCR beta chain sequence, with context. Its antigen remains unidentified. This entry is derived from a study of beta chain features in type 1 diabetes. Study at large: The study examined roughly 100 million sorted cells across all samples. Study-wide results and limits: A moderate, significant TCRB CDR3 shortening appeared in type 1 diabetes across four CD4+ subsets.

The isolated RNA, all of it, was reverse transcribed, so expressed TCRB transcripts were what got sequenced. The assay was immunoSEQ multiplex PCR, and TCRdb's table has in-frame clones only and misses some. Among around 250,000 clones, 20% were seen once, and the ten largest hold 0.025% to 0.035%. V trimming: 8 bases; J trimming: 5 bases; junction bases outside the gene matches: 7. Germline CDR1 MNHEY, CDR2 SMNVEV (reference sequence). This CDR3 is built from 14 residues. Material for sequencing was naive CD4+ T cells from blood. The V gene is TRBV27, the J gene TRBJ1-5; the match to TRBD1 covers 9 bases. This TCR was recovered from a woman aged 35 to 49 with type 1 diabetes. This CDR3 is CASHRTGDYQPQHF. The CDR3 DNA reads as TGTGCCAGCCATAGGACAGGGGATTATCAGCCCCAGCATTTT.